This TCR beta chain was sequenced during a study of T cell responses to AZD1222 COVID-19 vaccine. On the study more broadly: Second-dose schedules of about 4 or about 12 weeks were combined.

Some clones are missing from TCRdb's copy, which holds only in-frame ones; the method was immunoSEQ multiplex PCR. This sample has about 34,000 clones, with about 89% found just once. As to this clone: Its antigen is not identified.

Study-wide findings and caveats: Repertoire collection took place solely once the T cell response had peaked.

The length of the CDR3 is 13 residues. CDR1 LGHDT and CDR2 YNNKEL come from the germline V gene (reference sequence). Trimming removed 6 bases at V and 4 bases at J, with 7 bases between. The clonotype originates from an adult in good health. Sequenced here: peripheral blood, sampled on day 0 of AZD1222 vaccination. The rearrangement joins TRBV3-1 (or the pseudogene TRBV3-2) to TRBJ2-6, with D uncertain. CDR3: CASRPTGANVLTF. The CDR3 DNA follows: TGTGCCAGCAGACCTACAGGGGCCAACGTCCTGACTTTC.